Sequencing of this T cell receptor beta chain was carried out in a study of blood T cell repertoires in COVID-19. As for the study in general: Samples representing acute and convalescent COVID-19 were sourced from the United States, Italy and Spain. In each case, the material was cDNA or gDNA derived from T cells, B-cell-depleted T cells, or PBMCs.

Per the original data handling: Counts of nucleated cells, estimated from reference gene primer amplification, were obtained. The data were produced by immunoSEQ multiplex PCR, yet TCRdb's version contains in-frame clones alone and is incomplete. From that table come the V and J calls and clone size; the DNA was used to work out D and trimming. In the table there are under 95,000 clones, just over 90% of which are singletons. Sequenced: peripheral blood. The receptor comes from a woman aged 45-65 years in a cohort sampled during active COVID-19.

The CDR3 nucleotides are TGTGCCACCCGGGACAGGGTGGGCGATGGCTACACCTTC. Encoded protein: CATRDRVGDGYTF. The J gene is TRBJ1-2, the V gene TRBV2; 9 bases match TRBD1. The CDR3 is 13 residues long. V dropped 10 bases and J dropped 6; count of bases not matched to a gene: 9. Germline V gene data show CDR1 as SNHLY and CDR2 as FYNNEI.